The 10 T cell receptor beta chains listed next were all sequenced from one sample in a study of blood T cell repertoires in COVID-19. Assay: immunoSEQ multiplex PCR; the TCRdb copy retains only in-frame clones and omits some. The sample contains about 150,000 clones, 79% of which appear only once. The sequencing input was PBMCs or T cells enriched from blood (not recorded which). The origin of the receptors is a woman in her seventies in a cohort exposed to, infected with or recovered from COVID-19 (not recorded which).

V usage is TRBV28 and J usage is TRBJ1-5; 9 nucleotides align to TRBD1. After removal of 5 bases from V and 3 bases from J, the junction contained 8 bases not matched to a gene. CDR1 and CDR2 from the germline V gene are MDHEN and SYDVKM. CDR3 size: 16 residues. The CDR3 DNA reads TGTGCCAGCAGTCCCGGGACAGGGCCATACAATCAGCCCCAGCATTTT. This codes for CASSPGTGPYNQPQHF.

This clone was seen more than once but under ten times. V is TRBV7-3 and J is TRBJ2-5; D gene unclear. Germline V gives CDR1 SGHTA, CDR2 FQGTGA. The CDR3 length is 15 residues. The ends were cut back, 1 base at V and 5 bases at J, with 14 bases in the middle. In nucleotides, the CDR3 is TGTGCCAGCAGCTTAAACCCCGGTCCGAAGGAGACCCAGTACTTC. Protein product: CASSLNPGPKETQYF.

The chain recombines TRBV5-1 with TRBJ2-1; D uncertain. Per the germline V gene, CDR1 is SGHRS and CDR2 is YFSETQ. The CDR3 covers 15 residues. Trimming removed 3 bases from V and 7 bases from J, with 17 bases in between. In DNA form, the CDR3 reads TGCGCCAGCAGCTGGGCCTTCTTGGAAGTAAATGAGCAGTTCTTC. Translated, it gives CASSWAFLEVNEQFF.

The chain recombines TRBV27 with TRBJ1-6; TRBD1 might be the D (6 bases). CDR3 length: 14 amino acids. Per germline, CDR1 MNHEY and CDR2 SMNVEV (reference sequence). The V end was cut by 2 bases, the J end by 8 bases, with 10 bases between. The CDR3 protein is CASSLDRSYSPLHF. The CDR3 nucleotides read TGTGCCAGCAGTTTAGACAGGAGTTATTCACCCCTCCACTTT.

V and J are TRBV28 and TRBJ2-1; a possible D gene is TRBD1 (5 bases). The CDR3 consists of 12 residues. V lost 7 bases, J lost 4 bases, and 8 bases lay in between. Germline CDR1 is MDHEN and CDR2 is SYDVKM. The CDR3: CASKDSYNEQFF. DNA of the CDR3: TGTGCCAGCAAAGACAGTTACAATGAGCAGTTCTTC.

The V call is TRBV7-2, the J call TRBJ1-1; the D is unclear. With 7 bases removed from V and 1 base from J, the gap between germline ends came to 13 bases. This CDR3 region has 14 residues. Germline assignment: CDR1 SGHTA and CDR2 FQGNSA. Written as DNA, the CDR3 is TGTGCCAGCACCGCCTCGGGGTGGAACACTGAAGCTTTCTTT. This codes for CASTASGWNTEAFF.

V and J are TRBV12-5 and TRBJ1-6, with a possible D match to TRBD1 (5 bases). The germline V gene has CDR1 LGHNT and CDR2 FRNRAP. V was cut by 0 bases and J by 7 bases, with 10 bases left in between. The CDR3 sequence is 15 residues long. CDR3 DNA sequence: TGTGCTAGTGGTTTGGTATGGGGGGGGAATTCACCCCTCCACTTT. This translates into CASGLVWGGNSPLHF.

This CDR3 reads CASSIQGNTEAFF. CDR3 DNA: TGTGCCAGCAGCATACAGGGGAACACTGAAGCTTTCTTT. This chain uses TRBV7-2 with TRBJ1-1, with a possible D match to TRBD1 (6 bases). The CDR3 is 13 residues long. Germline assignment: CDR1 SGHTA and CDR2 FQGNSA. With 5 bases removed from V and 1 base from J, the gap between germline ends came to 8 bases.

The chain joins TRBV18 to TRBJ2-5; no firm D call. The CDR3 has 14 residues. Germline lookup yields CDR1 KGHSH and CDR2 LQKENI. Trimming shortened V by 0 bases and J by 5 bases, and 10 bases separated the two germline ends. The CDR3, as DNA: TGTGCCAGCTCACCACCGGGCACCATGGAGACCCAGTACTTC. This gives the protein CASSPPGTMETQYF.

This rearrangement joins TRBV18 to TRBJ2-7; D remains unclear. Trimming took 3 bases from V and 0 from J, leaving 6 bases between them. The CDR3 has 13 residues. Germline CDR1 KGHSH, CDR2 LQKENI. CDR3 bases: TGTGCCAGCTCACCGGAGAACTCCTACGAGCAGTACTTC. It translates to CASSPENSYEQYF.